This T cell receptor (beta chain) originates from a study of CD8 T cells in Susac syndrome. Study results and caveats: The study conceded that its TCR sequencing and HLA analysis involved relatively few individuals.

The authors reverse transcribed 0.5 to 1 ug RNA with random hexamers. By means of immunoSEQ multiplex PCR, TCR beta CDR3 spanning 54 Vbeta and 13 Jbeta underwent amplification. Each CDR3 protein gets one entry after TCRdb re-called the immunoSEQ multiplex PCR reads with MiXCR. The sample has about 170,000 distinct CDR3 sequences, under 95% seen once. In blood CD8+ and CD4+ T cells, TCR beta underwent sequencing. The patients who served as multiple sclerosis controls were treatment-naive and had stable or active relapsing-remitting disease that fulfilled the revised McDonald criteria. Unmatched junction bases numbered 6, after V lost 5 bases and J lost 3 bases. Germline V gene data show CDR1 as LNHNV and CDR2 as YYDKDF (reference sequence). The CDR3 covers 16 residues. On this clonotype: Its antigen is not known.

This chain uses TRBV15 with TRBJ2-2; 10 bases are a match to TRBD1. Sequences were obtained from CD4+ T cells from PBMCs. This receptor was obtained from a human donor with multiple sclerosis. CDR3 loop: CATSPRQGADTGELFF. The CDR3 DNA sequence: TGTGCCACCAGCCCTCGACAGGGGGCTGACACCGGGGAGCTGTTTTTT.